This T cell receptor beta chain emerged from a study of shared clonotypes between healthy human individuals. Overall study context: Donors had three CD4 naive, three CD4 memory, two CD8 naive and one CD8 memory plate apiece.

Method: immunoSEQ multiplex PCR; TCRdb's copy keeps in-frame clones and lacks some. Among fewer than 1.6 million clones, approximately 98.5% were seen once, and the ten largest hold approximately 0.38%. Germline values: CDR1 LGHNT, CDR2 FRNRAP. This CDR3 is 14 amino acids long. Germline trimming cut 9 bases from V and 2 bases from J; bases unmatched to any gene: 9. Broader study findings: Sorted-subset sequencing was shown by rarefaction to be incomplete despite large depth. Since donors were few, the genetic and exposure-history diversity represented was limited.

In regard to this clone: Antigen: not known.

This chain links TRBV12-5 with TRBJ2-5; TRBD1 matches at 7 bases. This TCR was sampled from a man aged 30 to 45 in good health. The specimen was naive CD4+ T cells sorted from blood. Subset indicated: CD45RA+ positively selected. This CDR3 is CASDRDREQETQYF. DNA for the CDR3: TGTGCTAGCGACAGAGACAGGGAACAAGAGACCCAGTACTTC.